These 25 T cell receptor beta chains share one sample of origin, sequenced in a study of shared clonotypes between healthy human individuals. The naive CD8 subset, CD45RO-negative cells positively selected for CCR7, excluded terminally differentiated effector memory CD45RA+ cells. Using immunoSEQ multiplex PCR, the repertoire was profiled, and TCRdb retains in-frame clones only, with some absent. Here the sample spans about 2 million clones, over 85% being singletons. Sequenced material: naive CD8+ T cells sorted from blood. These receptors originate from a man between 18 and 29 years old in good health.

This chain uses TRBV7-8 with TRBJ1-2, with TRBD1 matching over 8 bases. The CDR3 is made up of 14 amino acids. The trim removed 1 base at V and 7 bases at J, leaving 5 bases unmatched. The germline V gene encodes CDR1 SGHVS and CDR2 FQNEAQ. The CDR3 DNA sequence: TGTGCCAGCAGCTTAGAGGACAGGGCGAGTGGCTACACCTTC. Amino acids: CASSLEDRASGYTF.

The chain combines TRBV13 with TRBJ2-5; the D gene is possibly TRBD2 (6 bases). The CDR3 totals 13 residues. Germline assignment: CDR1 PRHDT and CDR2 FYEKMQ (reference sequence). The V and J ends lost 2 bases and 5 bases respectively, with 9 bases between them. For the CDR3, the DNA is TGTGCCAGCAGCTTACGGAGGGAGGAGACCCAGTACTTC. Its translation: CASSLRREETQYF. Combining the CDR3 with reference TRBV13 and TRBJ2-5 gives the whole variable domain AAGVIQSPRHLIKEKRETATLKCYPIPRHDTVYWYQQGPGQDPQFLISFYEKMQSDKGSIPDRFSAQQFSDYHSELNMSSLELGDSALYFCASSLRREETQYFGPGTRLLVL.

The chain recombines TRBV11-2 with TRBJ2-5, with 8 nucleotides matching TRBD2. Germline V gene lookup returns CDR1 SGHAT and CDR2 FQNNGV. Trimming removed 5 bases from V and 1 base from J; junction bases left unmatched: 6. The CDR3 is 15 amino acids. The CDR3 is CASSPGGGLQETQYF. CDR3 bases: TGTGCCAGCAGCCCCGGGGGGGGTCTCCAAGAGACCCAGTACTTC.

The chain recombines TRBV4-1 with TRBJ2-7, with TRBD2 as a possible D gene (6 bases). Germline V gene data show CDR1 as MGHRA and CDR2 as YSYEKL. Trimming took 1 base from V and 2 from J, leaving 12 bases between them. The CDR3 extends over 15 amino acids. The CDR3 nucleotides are TGCGCCAGCAGCCAAGTAGCGGACGCCGCCTACGAGCAGTACTTC. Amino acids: CASSQVADAAYEQYF.

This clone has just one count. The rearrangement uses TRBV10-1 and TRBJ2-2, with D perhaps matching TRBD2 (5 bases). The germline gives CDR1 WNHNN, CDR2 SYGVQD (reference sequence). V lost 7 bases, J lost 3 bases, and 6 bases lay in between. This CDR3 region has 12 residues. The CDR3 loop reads CASTGDTGELFF. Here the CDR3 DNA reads TGCGCCAGCACCGGGGACACCGGGGAGCTGTTTTTT.

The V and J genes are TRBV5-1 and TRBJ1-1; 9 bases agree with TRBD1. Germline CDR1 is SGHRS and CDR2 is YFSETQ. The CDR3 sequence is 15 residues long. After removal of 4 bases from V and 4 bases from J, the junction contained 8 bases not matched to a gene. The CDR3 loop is CASSPQGQGPTEAFF. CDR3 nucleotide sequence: TGCGCCAGCAGCCCCCAGGGACAGGGTCCCACTGAAGCTTTCTTT.

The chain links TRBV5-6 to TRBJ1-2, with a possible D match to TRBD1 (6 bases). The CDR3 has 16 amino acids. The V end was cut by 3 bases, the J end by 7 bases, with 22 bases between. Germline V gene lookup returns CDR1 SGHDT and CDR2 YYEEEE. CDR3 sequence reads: CASSSSTLGGGRGYTF. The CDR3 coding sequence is TGTGCCAGCAGCTCGTCCACACTTGGGGGCGGGCGTGGCTACACCTTC.

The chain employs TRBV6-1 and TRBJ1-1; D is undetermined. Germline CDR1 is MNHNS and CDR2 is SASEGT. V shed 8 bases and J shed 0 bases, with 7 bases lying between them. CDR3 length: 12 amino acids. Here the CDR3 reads CASPSMNTEAFF. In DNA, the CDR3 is TGTGCCAGCCCCTCTATGAACACTGAAGCTTTCTTT.

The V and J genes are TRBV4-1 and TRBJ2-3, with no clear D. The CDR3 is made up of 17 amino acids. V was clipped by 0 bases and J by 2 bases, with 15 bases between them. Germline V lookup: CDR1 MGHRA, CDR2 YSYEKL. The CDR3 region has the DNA TGCGCCAGCAGCCAAGATCCGGTCGGGTCGTACACAGATACGCAGTATTTT. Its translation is CASSQDPVGSYTDTQYF.

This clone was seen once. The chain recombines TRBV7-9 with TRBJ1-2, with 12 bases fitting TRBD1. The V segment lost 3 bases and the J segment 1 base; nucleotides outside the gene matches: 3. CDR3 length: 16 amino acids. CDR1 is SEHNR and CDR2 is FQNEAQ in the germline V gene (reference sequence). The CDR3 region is CASSFRDRGLNYGYTF. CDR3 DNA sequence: TGTGCCAGCAGCTTCCGGGACAGGGGGCTTAACTATGGCTACACCTTC.

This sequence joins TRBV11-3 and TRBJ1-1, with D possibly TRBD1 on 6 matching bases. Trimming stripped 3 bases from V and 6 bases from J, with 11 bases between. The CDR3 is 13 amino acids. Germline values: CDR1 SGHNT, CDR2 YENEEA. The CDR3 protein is CASSFGGASEAFF. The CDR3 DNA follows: TGTGCCAGCAGCTTTGGGGGCGCCTCTGAAGCTTTCTTT.

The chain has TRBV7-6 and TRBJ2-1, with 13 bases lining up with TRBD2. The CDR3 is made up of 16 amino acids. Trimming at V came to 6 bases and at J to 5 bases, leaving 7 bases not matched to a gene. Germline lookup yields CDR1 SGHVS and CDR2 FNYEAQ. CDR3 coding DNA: TGTGCCAGCAGTCTCGGGACTAGCGGGATCAACAATGAGCAGTTCTTC. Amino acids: CASSLGTSGINNEQFF.

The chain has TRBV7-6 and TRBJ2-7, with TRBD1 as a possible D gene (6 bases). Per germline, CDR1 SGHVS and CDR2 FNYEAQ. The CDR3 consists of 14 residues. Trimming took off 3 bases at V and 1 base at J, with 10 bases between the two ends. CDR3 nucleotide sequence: TGTGCCAGCAGCTTGGGGACACAGTCCTACGAGCAGTACTTC. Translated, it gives CASSLGTQSYEQYF.

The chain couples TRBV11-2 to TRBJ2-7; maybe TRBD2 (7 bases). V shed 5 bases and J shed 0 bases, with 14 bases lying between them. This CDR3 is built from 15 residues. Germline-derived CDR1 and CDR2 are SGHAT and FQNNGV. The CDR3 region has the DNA TGTGCCAGCAGCGCCCTAGGGGGGGCCTCCTACGAGCAGTACTTC. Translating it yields CASSALGGASYEQYF.

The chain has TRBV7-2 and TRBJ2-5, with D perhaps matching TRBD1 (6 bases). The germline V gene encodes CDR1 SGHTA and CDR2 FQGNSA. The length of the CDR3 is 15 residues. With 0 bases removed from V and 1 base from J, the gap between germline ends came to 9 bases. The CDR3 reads CASSLAQDSQETQYF. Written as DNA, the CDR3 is TGTGCCAGCAGCTTAGCCCAGGACAGCCAAGAGACCCAGTACTTC.

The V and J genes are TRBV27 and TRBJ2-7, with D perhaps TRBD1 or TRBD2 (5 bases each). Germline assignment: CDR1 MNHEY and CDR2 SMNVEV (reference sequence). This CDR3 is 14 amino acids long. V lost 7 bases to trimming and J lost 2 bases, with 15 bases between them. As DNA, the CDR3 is TGTGCCAGCAATTCCAGAGGGGCACCCTACGAGCAGTACTTC. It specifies CASNSRGAPYEQYF.

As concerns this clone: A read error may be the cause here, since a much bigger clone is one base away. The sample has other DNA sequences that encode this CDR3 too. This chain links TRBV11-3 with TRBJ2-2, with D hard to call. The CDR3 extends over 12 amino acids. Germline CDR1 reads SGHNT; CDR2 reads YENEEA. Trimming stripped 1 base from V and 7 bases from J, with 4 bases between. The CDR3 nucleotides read TGTGCCAGCAGCTTAGGGGACGGGGAGCTGTTTTTT. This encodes CASSLGDGELFF.

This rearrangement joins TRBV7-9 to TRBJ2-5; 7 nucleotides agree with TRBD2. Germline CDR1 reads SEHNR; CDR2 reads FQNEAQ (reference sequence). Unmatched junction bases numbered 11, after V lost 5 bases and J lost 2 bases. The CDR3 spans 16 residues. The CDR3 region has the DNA TGTGCCAGCAGCCAAAGTAGCGGGTCAATACAAGAGACCCAGTACTTC. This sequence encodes CASSQSSGSIQETQYF.

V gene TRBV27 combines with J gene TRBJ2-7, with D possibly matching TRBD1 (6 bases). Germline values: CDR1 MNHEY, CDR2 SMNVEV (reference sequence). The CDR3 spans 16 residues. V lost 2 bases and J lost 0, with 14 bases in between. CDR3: CASSLMTGLPSYEQYF. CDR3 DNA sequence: TGTGCCAGCAGTTTAATGACAGGCCTCCCCTCCTACGAGCAGTACTTC.

CDR3 region: CASSQEASGRIDEQYF. CDR3 bases: TGCGCCAGCAGCCAAGAAGCTAGCGGGAGGATAGACGAGCAGTACTTC. The chain links TRBV4-3 to TRBJ2-7, with 11 bases matching TRBD2. The V gene end was trimmed by 0 bases and the J gene end by 5 bases; junction bases not matched to a gene: 6. CDR3 size: 16 residues. From germline, CDR1 is LGHNA and CDR2 YSLEER.

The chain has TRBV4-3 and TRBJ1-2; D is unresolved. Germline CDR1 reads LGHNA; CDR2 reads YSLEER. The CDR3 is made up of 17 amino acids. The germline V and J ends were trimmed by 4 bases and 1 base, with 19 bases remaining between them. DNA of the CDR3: TGCGCCAGCAGCCTCGAATGGGTGGTGGGGTTTAACTATGGCTACACCTTC. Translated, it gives CASSLEWVVGFNYGYTF.

In DNA form, the CDR3 reads TGTGCCAGCAGCGTCGGTTACCGGGACATCTTTTCCTACGAGCAGTACTTC. Protein product: CASSVGYRDIFSYEQYF. The chain links TRBV7-2 to TRBJ2-7; TRBD1 is a possible D gene (6 bases). V was shortened by 5 bases and J by 1 base, with 21 bases between the two germline ends. The CDR3 is made up of 17 amino acids. From germline, CDR1 is SGHTA and CDR2 FQGNSA.

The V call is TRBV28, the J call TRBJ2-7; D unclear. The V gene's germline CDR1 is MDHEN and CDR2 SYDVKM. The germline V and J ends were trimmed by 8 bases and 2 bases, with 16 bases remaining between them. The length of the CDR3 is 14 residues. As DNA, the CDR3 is TGTGCCAGCGGGCTAGGACGGGCAACCTACGAGCAGTACTTC. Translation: CASGLGRATYEQYF.

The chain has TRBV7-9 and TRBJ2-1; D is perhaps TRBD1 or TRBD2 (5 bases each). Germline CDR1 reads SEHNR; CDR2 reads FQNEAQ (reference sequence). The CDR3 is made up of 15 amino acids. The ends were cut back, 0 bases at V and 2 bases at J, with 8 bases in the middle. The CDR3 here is CASSLAMGAYNEQFF. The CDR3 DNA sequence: TGTGCCAGCAGCTTAGCAATGGGGGCCTACAATGAGCAGTTCTTC.

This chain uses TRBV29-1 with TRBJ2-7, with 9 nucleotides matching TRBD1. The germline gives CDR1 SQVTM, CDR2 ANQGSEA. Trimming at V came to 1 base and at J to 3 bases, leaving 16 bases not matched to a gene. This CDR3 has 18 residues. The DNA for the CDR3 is TGCAGCGTTGAAGTTCCGACTACCACAGGGGGCGCATTCTACGAGCAGTACTTC. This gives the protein CSVEVPTTTGGAFYEQYF.